The rows below give T cell receptor beta chains drawn from one sample of a study of blood T cell repertoires in COVID-19. Generated by immunoSEQ multiplex PCR, the TCRdb table keeps only in-frame clones and is missing some. Counted here are about 200,000 clones, roughly 88% occurring once; the ten biggest clones make up 5% to 7%. The sample taken for sequencing was PBMCs or T cells enriched from blood (not recorded which). The receptors originated from a man aged 40-50 years with acute COVID-19. The CDR3 runs from the conserved cysteine through the conserved F or W. Each record gives: V gene, D gene, J gene, clone size, CDR3 protein, CDR3 DNA. The D gene is left open where the match is weak. Only some rows state a clone size, as once, few, many or a class for expanded clones.

TRBV11-3	TRBD1	TRBJ2-2	once	CASSKGQGAAGELFF	TGTGCCAGCAGCAAGGGACAGGGGGCCGCCGGGGAGCTGTTTTTT
TRBV6-4	-	TRBJ1-5	-	CASSEWANQPQHF	TGTGCCAGCAGTGAATGGGCAAATCAGCCCCAGCATTTT
TRBV6-4	-	TRBJ2-1	once	CASSDLLAAANEQFF	TGTGCCAGCAGCGACCTACTTGCCGCGGCCAATGAGCAGTTCTTC
TRBV6-1	TRBD2	TRBJ2-1	-	CASSEGGRRNNEQFF	TGTGCCAGCAGTGAGGGGGGGAGACGTAACAATGAGCAGTTCTTC
TRBV2	-	TRBJ1-1	-	CASRGVSTEAFF	TGTGCCAGCCGGGGGGTCTCCACTGAAGCTTTCTTT
TRBV5-1	-	TRBJ2-1	-	CASSLSPGDYNEQFF	TGCGCCAGCAGCTTGTCCCCGGGGGATTACAATGAGCAGTTCTTC
TRBV18	TRBD1	TRBJ1-2	-	CASSLGQGATNYGYTF	TGTGCCAGCTCACTGGGGCAGGGGGCAACTAACTATGGCTACACCTTC
TRBV19	-	TRBJ2-7	-	CATKKTGTVYEQYF	TGTGCCACCAAAAAAACAGGAACGGTCTACGAGCAGTACTTC
TRBV21-1	-	TRBJ2-3	-	CASRNPLVDTQYF	TGTGCCAGCAGGAACCCGCTAGTCGATACGCAGTATTTT
TRBV20-1	-	TRBJ1-1	-	CSAGGFEAFF	TGCAGTGCCGGGGGGTTTGAAGCTTTCTTT
TRBV19	-	TRBJ1-2	few	CASSANILGYGYTF	TGTGCCAGTAGTGCAAACATCCTTGGCTATGGCTACACCTTC
TRBV24-1	-	TRBJ2-3	-	CATSDLNSGGTDTQYF	TGTGCCACCAGTGATTTGAACTCTGGGGGGACAGATACGCAGTATTTT
TRBV5-4	-	TRBJ2-7	-	CASSLWGLGAVEEYF	-
TRBV5-1	-	TRBJ1-1	-	CASSLAQNTEAFF	TGCGCCAGCAGCTTGGCCCAGAACACTGAAGCTTTCTTT
TRBV5-1	TRBD1	TRBJ1-2	-	CASSGGQGATNYGYTF	TGCGCCAGCAGCGGGGGACAGGGGGCAACTAACTATGGCTACACCTTC
TRBV2	TRBD2	TRBJ2-3	once	CATRLAGFTDTQYF	TGTGCCACCCGACTAGCGGGGTTCACAGATACGCAGTATTTT
TRBV24-1	TRBD1	TRBJ1-5	-	CATSDRGSNQPQHF	TGTGCCACCAGTGACAGGGGGAGCAATCAGCCCCAGCATTTT
TRBV5-1	-	TRBJ1-2	-	CASSFSGAMGYTF	TGCGCCAGCAGCTTTTCAGGGGCGATGGGCTACACCTTC
TRBV24-1	TRBD1	TRBJ2-3	-	CATSEPGQGIDTQYF	TGTGCCACCAGCGAACCGGGACAGGGCATAGATACGCAGTATTTT
TRBV28	-	TRBJ2-1	-	CASSFYGTGVGNNEQFF	TGTGCCAGCAGTTTCTACGGGACGGGGGTAGGAAACAATGAGCAGTTCTTC
TRBV6-5	-	TRBJ1-1	-	CASTRGTEAFF	TGTGCCAGCACTCGCGGAACTGAAGCTTTCTTT
TRBV4-1	-	TRBJ2-5	-	CASSQERVPETQYF	TGCGCCAGCAGCCAAGAGCGTGTCCCGGAGACCCAGTACTTC
TRBV6-5	-	TRBJ2-2	-	CASIVYTGELFF	TGTGCCAGCATTGTGTATACCGGGGAGCTGTTTTTT
TRBV27	TRBD1	TRBJ1-1	few	CASTPRDRGFNTEAFF	TGTGCCAGCACCCCCCGGGACAGGGGATTTAACACTGAAGCTTTCTTT
TRBV19	-	TRBJ1-1	few	CASSIDYRVNTEAFF	TGTGCCAGTAGTATAGATTACAGGGTGAACACTGAAGCTTTCTTT
TRBV11-2	-	TRBJ2-2	-	CASSPDTGELFF	TGTGCCAGCAGCCCCGACACCGGGGAGCTGTTTTTT
TRBV27	TRBD2	TRBJ2-3	-	CASSSGTSGRAELDTQYF	TGTGCCAGCAGTTCAGGGACTAGCGGGAGGGCCGAACTGGATACGCAGTATTTT
TRBV7-9	TRBD2	TRBJ2-3	-	CASSSPGLADLSTDTQYF	TGTGCCAGCAGCTCCCCGGGACTAGCGGACCTTAGCACAGATACGCAGTATTTT
TRBV29-1	TRBD1	TRBJ2-7	-	CSVDRGRDEQYF	TGCAGCGTGGACAGGGGGAGAGACGAGCAGTACTTC
TRBV4-1	TRBD2	TRBJ2-7	-	CASSQAAGGVYEQYF	TGCGCCAGCAGCCAAGCAGCGGGAGGGGTCTACGAGCAGTACTTC
TRBV28	-	TRBJ1-2	-	CASSLFSYGYTF	TGTGCCAGCAGTTTATTCAGCTATGGCTACACCTTC
TRBV9	-	TRBJ1-2	few	CASSVVPSEYYGYTF	TGTGCCAGCAGCGTAGTCCCCAGCGAGTACTATGGCTACACCTTC
TRBV5-4	-	TRBJ2-5	-	CASRSRAEGETQYF	TGTGCCAGCAGAAGCAGAGCCGAGGGAGAGACCCAGTACTTC
TRBV5-6	TRBD1	TRBJ1-6	-	CASSFLDRGDSPLHF	TGTGCCAGCAGCTTCCTGGACAGGGGGGATTCACCCCTCCACTTT
TRBV25-1	TRBD1	TRBJ1-5	-	CASSGGTGDYGNQPQHF	TGTGCCAGCAGTGGAGGGACAGGGGATTATGGCAATCAGCCCCAGCATTTT
TRBV3-1/TRBV3-2	-	TRBJ1-1	-	CASSLGVGNTEAFF	TGTGCCAGCAGCTTGGGAGTAGGGAACACTGAAGCTTTCTTT
TRBV5-6	TRBD1	TRBJ2-3	-	CASSLWATGGSDTQYF	TGTGCCAGCAGCTTGTGGGCGACAGGGGGCTCAGATACGCAGTATTTT
TRBV7-5	-	TRBJ2-1	-	CARSSPPLGLVRDEQFF	TGTGCCAGAAGCTCCCCGCCCCTGGGACTAGTAAGGGATGAGCAGTTCTTC
TRBV6-1	-	TRBJ2-1	-	CASSEVTSSDEQFF	TGTGCCAGCAGTGAAGTGACTAGTTCCGATGAGCAGTTCTTC
TRBV2	TRBD1	TRBJ1-4	-	CASGGGAGEKLFF	TGTGCCAGCGGAGGGGGCGCGGGTGAAAAACTGTTTTTT
TRBV4-1	-	TRBJ2-3	-	CASSQGGGRADTQYF	TGCGCCAGCAGCCAGGGGGGGGGCCGGGCAGATACGCAGTATTTT
TRBV6-5	-	TRBJ1-6	once	CASSQWSSYNSPLHF	TGTGCCAGCAGCCAGTGGAGCTCCTATAATTCACCCCTCCACTTT
TRBV19	TRBD1	TRBJ1-4	-	CASRDRGTNEKLFF	TGTGCCAGTAGGGACAGGGGGACTAATGAAAAACTGTTTTTT
TRBV9	-	TRBJ2-3	-	CASSVSGFTDTQYF	TGTGCCAGCAGCGTGAGCGGTTTCACAGATACGCAGTATTTT
TRBV5-4	TRBD2	TRBJ2-1	-	CASSSGLAEPYNEQFF	TGTGCCAGCAGCTCGGGACTAGCGGAGCCCTACAATGAGCAGTTCTTC
TRBV6-5	-	TRBJ1-1	-	CASNRQVNTEAFF	TGTGCCAGCAATCGACAGGTTAACACTGAAGCTTTCTTT
TRBV30	TRBD2	TRBJ2-3	-	CAWNLGEGGRTTDTQYF	TGTGCCTGGAACCTTGGGGAGGGAGGGCGAACTACAGATACGCAGTATTTT
TRBV5-1	-	TRBJ1-3	-	CASSLGAVSGNTIYF	TGCGCCAGCAGCTTGGGGGCAGTCTCTGGAAACACCATATATTTT
TRBV5-4	TRBD2	TRBJ2-3	once	CASSLVESGGTDTQYF	TGTGCCAGCAGCTTGGTGGAAAGCGGGGGCACAGATACGCAGTATTTT
TRBV19	TRBD1	TRBJ1-2	-	CASSIVSGGNGYTF	TGTGCCAGTAGTATAGTCTCAGGGGGCAATGGCTACACCTTC
TRBV19	TRBD1	TRBJ1-6	-	CASKRDSNFNSPLHF	TGTGCCAGTAAGAGGGACAGCAACTTTAATTCACCCCTCCACTTT
TRBV28	-	TRBJ2-2	-	CASLSEGNTGELFF	TGTGCCAGTCTGTCAGAGGGAAACACCGGGGAGCTGTTTTTT
TRBV6-5	-	TRBJ2-3	once	CASRFRDTTDTQYF	TGTGCCAGCAGATTCAGGGACACCACAGATACGCAGTATTTT